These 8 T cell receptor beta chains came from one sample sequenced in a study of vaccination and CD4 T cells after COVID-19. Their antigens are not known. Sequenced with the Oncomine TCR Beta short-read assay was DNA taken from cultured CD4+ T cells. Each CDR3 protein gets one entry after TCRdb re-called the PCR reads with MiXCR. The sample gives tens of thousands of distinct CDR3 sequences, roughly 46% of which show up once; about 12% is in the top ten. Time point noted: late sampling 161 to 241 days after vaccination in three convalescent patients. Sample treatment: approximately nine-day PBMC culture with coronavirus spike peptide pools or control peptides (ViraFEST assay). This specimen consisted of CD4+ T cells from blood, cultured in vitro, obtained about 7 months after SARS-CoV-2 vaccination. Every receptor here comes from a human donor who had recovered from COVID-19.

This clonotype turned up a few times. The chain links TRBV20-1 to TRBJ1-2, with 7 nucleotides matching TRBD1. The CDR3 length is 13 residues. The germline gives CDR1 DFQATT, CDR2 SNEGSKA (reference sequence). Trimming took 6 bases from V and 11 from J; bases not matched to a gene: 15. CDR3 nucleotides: TGCAGTGCCAACCAAAACATACAGGGGCGGTACACCTTC. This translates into CSANQNIQGRYTF.

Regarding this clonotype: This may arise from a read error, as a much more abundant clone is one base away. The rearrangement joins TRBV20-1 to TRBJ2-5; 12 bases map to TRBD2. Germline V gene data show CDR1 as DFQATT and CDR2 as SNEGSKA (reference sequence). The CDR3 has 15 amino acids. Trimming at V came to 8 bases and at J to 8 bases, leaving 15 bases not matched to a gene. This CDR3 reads CSTPRASGGAGTQYF. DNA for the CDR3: TGCAGTACTCCCCGTGCTAGCGGGGGGGCAGGAACCCAGTACTTC.

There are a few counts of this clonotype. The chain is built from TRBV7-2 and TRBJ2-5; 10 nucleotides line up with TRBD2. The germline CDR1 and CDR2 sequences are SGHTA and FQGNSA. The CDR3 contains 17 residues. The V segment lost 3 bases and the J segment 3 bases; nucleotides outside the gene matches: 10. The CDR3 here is CASSLGAVAGGKETQYF. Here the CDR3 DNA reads TGTGCCAGCAGCTTGGGCGCAGTAGCGGGAGGAAAAGAGACCCAGTACTTC.

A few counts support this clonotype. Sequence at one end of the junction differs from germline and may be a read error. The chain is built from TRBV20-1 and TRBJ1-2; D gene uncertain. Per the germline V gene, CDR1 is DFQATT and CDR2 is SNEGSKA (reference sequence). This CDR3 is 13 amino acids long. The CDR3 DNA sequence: TGCAGTGCGAGAGACCCGGGGAACTATGGCTACACCTTC. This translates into CSARDPGNYGYTF.

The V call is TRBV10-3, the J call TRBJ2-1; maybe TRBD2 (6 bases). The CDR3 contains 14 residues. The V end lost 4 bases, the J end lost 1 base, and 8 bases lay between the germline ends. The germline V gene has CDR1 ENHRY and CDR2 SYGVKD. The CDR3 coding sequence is TGTGCCATCAGTGGTGGAGGGTCCTACAATGAGCAGTTCTTC. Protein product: CAISGGGSYNEQFF.

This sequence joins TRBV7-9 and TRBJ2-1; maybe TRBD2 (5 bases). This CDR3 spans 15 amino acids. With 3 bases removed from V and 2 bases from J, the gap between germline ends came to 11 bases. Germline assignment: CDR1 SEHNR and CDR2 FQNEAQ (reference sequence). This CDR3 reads CASSLDASPYNEQFF. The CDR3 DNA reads TGTGCCAGCAGCTTGGACGCTAGCCCCTACAATGAGCAGTTCTTC.

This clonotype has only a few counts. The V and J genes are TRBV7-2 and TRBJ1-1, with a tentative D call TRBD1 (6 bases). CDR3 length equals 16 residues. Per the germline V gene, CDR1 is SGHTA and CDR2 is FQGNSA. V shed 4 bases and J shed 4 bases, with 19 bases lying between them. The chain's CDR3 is CASSSNRGRGGTEAFF. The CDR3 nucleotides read TGTGCCAGCAGCTCAAACCGGGGCAGGGGTGGCACTGAAGCTTTCTTT.

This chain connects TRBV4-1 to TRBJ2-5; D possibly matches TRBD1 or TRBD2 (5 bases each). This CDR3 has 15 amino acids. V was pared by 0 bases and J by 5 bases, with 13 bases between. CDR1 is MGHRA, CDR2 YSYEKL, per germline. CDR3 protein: CASSQERGLRETQYF. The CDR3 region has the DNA TGCGCCAGCAGCCAAGAGAGGGGCCTCCGGGAGACCCAGTACTTC.